This paragraph reports one TCR beta chain. The germline V gene encodes CDR1 SGHKS and CDR2 YYEKEE (reference sequence). V shed 9 bases, J shed 5 bases, and the junction held 8 bases outside the gene matches. The CDR3 is made up of 13 amino acids. As originally analysed: The assay estimated nucleated cells by amplifying reference gene primers. Only in-frame clones appear in the TCRdb table, and some are missing; sequencing was by immunoSEQ multiplex PCR. V and J calls and clone size are given by that table; D and trimming were obtained from the DNA. The sample has 190,000 or so clones; about 87% are singletons. This specimen belongs to a study of blood T cell repertoires in COVID-19. Study at large: Sites across the United States, Italy and Spain contributed samples from acute and convalescent COVID-19.

Living in roughly 25 US areas, the participants were between about 18 and 90 years of age. This clonotype was obtained from a man in his late teens or twenties with acute COVID-19. The specimen was PBMCs or T cells enriched from blood (not recorded which). The rearrangement links TRBV5-5 to TRBJ2-1; 7 nucleotides agree with TRBD2. The CDR3 sequence: CATQGGLNNEQFF. CDR3 DNA sequence: TGTGCCACCCAGGGAGGGCTAAACAATGAGCAGTTCTTC.